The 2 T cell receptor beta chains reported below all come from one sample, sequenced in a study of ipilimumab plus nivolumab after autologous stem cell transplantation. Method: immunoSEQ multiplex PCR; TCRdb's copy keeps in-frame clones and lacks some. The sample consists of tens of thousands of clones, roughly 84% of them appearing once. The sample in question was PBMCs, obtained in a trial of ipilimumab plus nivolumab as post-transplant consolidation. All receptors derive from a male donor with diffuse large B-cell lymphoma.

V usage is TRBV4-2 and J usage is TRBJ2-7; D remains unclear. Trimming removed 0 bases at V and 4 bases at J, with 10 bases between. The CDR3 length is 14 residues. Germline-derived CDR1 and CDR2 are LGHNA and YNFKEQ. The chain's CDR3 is CASSQDVGQYEQYF. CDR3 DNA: TGTGCCAGCAGCCAAGATGTTGGGCAGTACGAGCAGTACTTC.

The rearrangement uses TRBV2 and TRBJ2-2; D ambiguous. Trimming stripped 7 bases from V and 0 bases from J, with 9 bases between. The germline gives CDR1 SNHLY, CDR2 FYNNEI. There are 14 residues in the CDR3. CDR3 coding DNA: TGTGCCAGCAATGCAGTCCCGAACACCGGGGAGCTGTTTTTT. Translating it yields CASNAVPNTGELFF.